This passage covers 23 T cell receptor beta chains from one sample sequenced in a study of cytomegalovirus exposure and HLA in healthy donors (dated by TCRdb to 2016 to 2017). Receptor amplification or capture employed the immunoSEQ multiplex PCR assay. For the multiplex PCR, a mixture combining 60 forward primers for TCR Vbeta segments and 13 reverse primers for TCR Jbeta segments was used. TCRdb obtained this table from immuneACCESS and retained in-frame rearrangements with V and J assigned. These tables miss some clones; where compared with another copy, unresolved V genes account for less than half of the shortfall, and the remainder is unexplained. This sample comprises about 130,000 clones, approximately 78% of them detected only once. The ten most abundant clones make up around 3.6% of the sample. Sequencing was carried out using PBMCs. These receptor sequences come from a man aged 35 to 55 in good health and CMV-seronegative.

The rearrangement joins TRBV6-4 to TRBJ2-6; D is possibly TRBD1 (5 bases). The CDR3 extends over 13 amino acids. V was clipped by 6 bases and J by 4 bases, with 7 bases between them. The germline V gene encodes CDR1 MRHNA and CDR2 SNTAGT. CDR3 nucleotide sequence: TGTGCCAGCAGCTCAGGGGGGGCCAACGTCCTGACTTTC. Translated: CASSSGGANVLTF.

J is TRBJ1-3 and V is TRBV19; D is unresolved. V lost 5 bases, J lost 0 bases, and 14 bases lay in between. This CDR3 has 16 residues. Germline V gene data show CDR1 as LNHDA and CDR2 as SQIVND (reference sequence). This chain's CDR3 is CASSAGFPASGNTIYF. CDR3 coding DNA: TGTGCCAGTAGTGCGGGTTTCCCGGCCTCTGGAAACACCATATATTTT.

The chain has TRBV9 and TRBJ1-5; no reliable D call. The CDR3 is made up of 15 amino acids. Germline assignment: CDR1 SGDLS and CDR2 YYNGEE. V was shortened by 1 base and J by 3 bases, with 11 bases between the two germline ends. DNA of the CDR3: TGTGCCAGCAGCGTACGGCCCGGGGTCAATCAGCCCCAGCATTTT. Translation gives CASSVRPGVNQPQHF.

V usage is TRBV5-4 and J usage is TRBJ2-2, with TRBD2 identical over 7 bases. The ends lost 4 bases at V and 3 bases at J; junction bases unmatched: 3. This CDR3 is 14 amino acids long. From germline, CDR1 is SGHNT and CDR2 YYREEE (reference sequence). This CDR3 reads CASSHSGDTGELFF. In nucleotides, the CDR3 is TGTGCCAGCAGCCACAGCGGGGACACCGGGGAGCTGTTTTTT.

This clone came up a few times. J is TRBJ1-2 and V is TRBV7-9; D not certain. Germline V gene lookup returns CDR1 SEHNR and CDR2 FQNEAQ (reference sequence). V was pared by 5 bases and J by 2 bases, with 6 bases between. The CDR3 has 12 amino acids. CDR3 in amino acids: CASSTGNYGYTF. CDR3 DNA sequence: TGTGCCAGCAGCACGGGGAACTATGGCTACACCTTC.

V gene TRBV18 combines with J gene TRBJ2-7, with D possibly matching TRBD1 (5 bases). Trimming removed 6 bases from V and 2 bases from J, with 14 bases in between. Germline V gene data show CDR1 as KGHSH and CDR2 as LQKENI. The CDR3 has 14 residues. CDR3 DNA sequence: TGTGCCAGCTCCCCCGACAGCAAGCCCTACGAGCAGTACTTC. This gives the protein CASSPDSKPYEQYF.

The rearrangement uses TRBV7-2 and TRBJ1-6; the D is unclear. CDR3 size: 14 residues. V lost 3 bases and J 7 bases, leaving 10 bases between the germline ends. The germline gives CDR1 SGHTA, CDR2 FQGNSA. The chain's CDR3 is CASSFAGRNSPLHF. The CDR3, as DNA: TGTGCCAGCAGCTTCGCAGGCCGGAATTCACCCCTCCACTTT.

The CDR3 region has the DNA TGTGCCAGCAGTTGGGCCGGGACTAGCGGGGGATCGGGAGAGACCCAGTACTTC. Translating gives CASSWAGTSGGSGETQYF. The chain recombines TRBV28 with TRBJ2-5, with TRBD2 matching over 14 bases. The length of the CDR3 is 18 residues. The V gene end was trimmed by 4 bases and the J gene end by 4 bases; junction bases not matched to a gene: 11. Germline V gene sequence: CDR1 MDHEN, CDR2 SYDVKM.

Only one count was recorded for this clone. The chain uses TRBV27 and TRBJ1-6; a weak D match, TRBD1 (5 bases). V lost 8 bases and J lost 4, with 12 bases in between. Germline assignment: CDR1 MNHEY and CDR2 SMNVEV (reference sequence). There are 14 residues in the CDR3. The DNA for the CDR3 is TGTGCCAGCCGGCAAGGGGTTTATAATTCACCCCTCCACTTT. Amino acids: CASRQGVYNSPLHF.

The chain couples TRBV7-9 to TRBJ2-5; weak D call: TRBD1 (6 bases). CDR3 length equals 16 residues. The V end lost 1 base, the J end lost 5 bases, and 17 bases lay between the germline ends. CDR1 is SEHNR, CDR2 FQNEAQ, per germline (reference sequence). CDR3 residues: CASSLGLGAGSETQYF. The CDR3 DNA reads as TGTGCCAGCAGCTTAGGTTTGGGGGCCGGCTCGGAGACCCAGTACTTC.

A few counts support this clone. CDR3 coding DNA: TGTGCCAGCAGCTTAGGGGGCGGTAGGACCTACAATGAGCAGTTCTTC. Its translation is CASSLGGGRTYNEQFF. The V call is TRBV7-2, the J call TRBJ2-1; TRBD1 might be the D (5 bases). This CDR3 is 16 amino acids long. Trimming cost V 1 base and J 2 bases, with 12 bases left between them. The V gene's germline CDR1 is SGHTA and CDR2 FQGNSA. Combining the CDR3 with reference TRBV7-2 and TRBJ2-1 gives the whole variable domain GAGVSQSPSNKVTEKGKDVELRCDPISGHTALYWYRQSLGQGLEFLIYFQGNSAPDKSGLPSDRFSAERTGGSVSTLTIQRTQQEDSAVYLCASSLGGGRTYNEQFFGPGTRLTVL.

The rearrangement uses TRBV7-9 and TRBJ1-2; D may be TRBD1 (5 bases). The CDR3 consists of 15 residues. The V and J ends lost 1 base and 2 bases respectively, with 11 bases between them. CDR1 is SEHNR and CDR2 is FQNEAQ in the germline V gene (reference sequence). CDR3 coding DNA: TGTGCCAGCAGCTTAGGGGACTACAGGAACTATGGCTACACCTTC. Translation: CASSLGDYRNYGYTF.

The chain joins TRBV6-5 to TRBJ1-1, with 7 bases lining up with TRBD1. In germline, CDR1 is MNHEY, CDR2 SVGAGI. This CDR3 contains 14 residues. With 5 bases clipped from V and 5 bases from J, the junction kept 8 bases outside the gene matches. The CDR3 coding sequence is TGTGCCAGCAGTGAGGGGGCTGTGTTGACTGAAGCTTTCTTT. Protein: CASSEGAVLTEAFF.

The chain links TRBV19 to TRBJ2-3; 8 bases fit TRBD2. CDR1 is LNHDA, CDR2 SQIVND, per germline (reference sequence). This CDR3 is 14 amino acids long. With 5 bases clipped from V and 0 bases from J, the junction kept 1 base outside the gene matches. The CDR3 spells CASSGLASTDTQYF. The CDR3 coding sequence is TGTGCCAGTAGTGGACTAGCTAGCACAGATACGCAGTATTTT. The complete variable domain, with remaining parts taken from reference TRBV19 and TRBJ2-3, reads DGGITQSPKYLFRKEGQNVTLSCEQNLNHDAMYWYRQDPGQGLRLIYYSQIVNDFQKGDIAEGYSVSREKKESFPLTVTSAQKNPTAFYLCASSGLASTDTQYFGPGTRLTVL.

This chain links TRBV7-9 with TRBJ2-7, with a weak D call TRBD2 (5 bases). Per the germline V gene, CDR1 is SEHNR and CDR2 is FQNEAQ (reference sequence). The CDR3 runs 15 residues. Between the trimmed V and J ends, which lost 1 base and 5 bases, there was a span of 15 bases. DNA for the CDR3: TGTGCCAGCAGCTTAGTGGGTCCGGGGATGGACGAGCAGTACTTC. It translates to CASSLVGPGMDEQYF.

The chain employs TRBV15 and TRBJ2-7, with D uncertain. CDR3 size: 14 residues. Per germline, CDR1 LNHNV and CDR2 YYDKDF (reference sequence). V was cut by 5 bases and J by 0 bases, with 11 bases left in between. CDR3 bases: TGTGCCACCAGCCTGACACCATCCTCCTACGAGCAGTACTTC. Protein sequence: CATSLTPSSYEQYF.

The rearrangement uses TRBV6-5 and TRBJ1-1; a weak D match, TRBD1 (6 bases). Trimming shortened V by 2 bases and J by 5 bases, and 15 bases separated the two germline ends. The CDR3 runs to 15 residues. The germline V gene has CDR1 MNHEY and CDR2 SVGAGI. DNA for the CDR3: TGTGCCAGCAGTTACGGAGGGGGGGTCCCAACTGAAGCTTTCTTT. As protein: CASSYGGGVPTEAFF.

V usage is TRBV29-1 and J usage is TRBJ1-1; D perhaps matches TRBD1 (5 bases). Germline assignment: CDR1 SQVTM and CDR2 ANQGSEA. V lost 7 bases, J lost 8 bases, and 11 bases lay in between. The CDR3 is made up of 10 amino acids. As DNA, the CDR3 is TGCAGCGCTGGGACTCTCGAAGCTTTCTTT. This codes for CSAGTLEAFF. Together with reference TRBV29-1 and TRBJ1-1, the CDR3 gives the full variable domain: SAVISQKPSRDICQRGTSLTIQCQVDSQVTMMFWYRQQPGQSLTLIATANQGSEATYESGFVIDKFPISRPNLTFSTLTVSNMSPEDSSIYLCSAGTLEAFFGQGTRLTVV.

This clone came up once. This CDR3 is CASSVVQGNTEAFF. The CDR3 DNA reads TGTGCCAGCAGCGTAGTGCAGGGCAACACTGAAGCTTTCTTT. The J gene is TRBJ1-1, the V gene TRBV9, with D possibly TRBD1 on 5 matching bases. V was pared by 0 bases and J by 2 bases, with 8 bases between. This CDR3 contains 14 residues. Germline CDR1 and CDR2: SGDLS and YYNGEE.

The chain joins TRBV9 to TRBJ2-3, with TRBD2 matching over 7 bases. This CDR3 is 15 amino acids long. Germline assignment: CDR1 SGDLS and CDR2 YYNGEE. V shed 2 bases, J shed 6 bases, and the junction held 9 bases outside the gene matches. The CDR3 reads CASSVTRLATDTQYF. The CDR3 bases are TGTGCCAGCAGCGTTACCCGACTAGCAACCGATACGCAGTATTTT.

The chain couples TRBV27 to TRBJ2-7; 10 nucleotides agree with TRBD1. CDR1 is MNHEY and CDR2 is SMNVEV in the germline V gene (reference sequence). V gave up 7 bases and J gave up 2 bases; unmatched junction bases: 8. The CDR3 is 15 amino acids. The CDR3 DNA follows: TGTGCCAGCACCAAATCGACAGGGGGCACCTACGAGCAGTACTTC. It yields the protein CASTKSTGGTYEQYF.

The gene calls are TRBV19 and TRBJ2-6; 8 bases map to TRBD1. V dropped 1 base and J dropped 2; count of bases not matched to a gene: 7. The CDR3 totals 18 residues. From germline, CDR1 is LNHDA and CDR2 SQIVND (reference sequence). The CDR3 sequence: CASSIAPGTGTGANVLTF. CDR3 DNA sequence: TGTGCCAGTAGTATAGCGCCCGGGACAGGAACTGGGGCCAACGTCCTGACTTTC.

This chain links TRBV7-6 with TRBJ2-5, with 9 positions matching TRBD1. The CDR3 contains 17 residues. V lost 5 bases, J lost 5 bases, and 15 bases stayed unmatched. CDR1 and CDR2 from the germline V gene are SGHVS and FNYEAQ. The DNA for the CDR3 is TGTGCCAGCAGCAAACCACAGAGTGACAGGGGGTGGGAGACCCAGTACTTC. Protein product: CASSKPQSDRGWETQYF.